The 22 T cell receptor beta chains reported below all come from one sample, sequenced in a study of cytomegalovirus exposure and HLA in healthy donors. Primers included in the PCR were 60 Vbeta and 13 Jbeta primers. TCRdb's table, derived via immunoSEQ multiplex PCR, lists solely in-frame clones and lacks some. This specimen shows 68,000 or so clones; the ten leading clones hold roughly 8%. The sample comprised PBMCs. These receptors were taken from a female donor in good health and CMV-seropositive.

The J gene is TRBJ1-2, the V gene TRBV7-2; no clear D gene. The CDR3 has 13 residues. CDR1 is SGHTA and CDR2 is FQGNSA in the germline V gene. The germline V and J ends were trimmed by 4 bases and 6 bases, with 12 bases remaining between them. The CDR3 protein is CASSSTERNGYTF. DNA for the CDR3: TGTGCCAGCAGCTCCACGGAGAGGAATGGCTACACCTTC.

This chain connects TRBV5-6 to TRBJ1-5; D is uncertain. The germline V gene encodes CDR1 SGHDT and CDR2 YYEEEE. This CDR3 spans 12 amino acids. Trimming stripped 3 bases from V and 4 bases from J, with 5 bases between. CDR3 amino acids: CASSYSNQPQHF. The CDR3 region has the DNA TGTGCCAGCAGCTACTCGAATCAGCCCCAGCATTTT.

The gene calls are TRBV6-1 and TRBJ1-2; 7 bases are shared with TRBD1. The CDR3 runs 13 residues. J was trimmed by 3 bases and V by 8 bases; bases with no gene match: 6. In germline, CDR1 is MNHNS, CDR2 SASEGT. The CDR3 DNA reads as TGTGCCAGCCAGGGACAGCTGGACTATGGCTACACCTTC. This codes for CASQGQLDYGYTF.

This chain uses TRBV6-1 with TRBJ2-3, with TRBD2 matching over 8 bases. The V and J ends lost 4 bases and 2 bases, in that order; junction bases with no gene match: 11. The CDR3 length is 17 residues. Germline loops: CDR1 MNHNS, CDR2 SASEGT. The CDR3 is CASSAAPYSGNTDTQYF. The CDR3 bases are TGTGCCAGCAGTGCCGCCCCTTATAGCGGGAACACAGATACGCAGTATTTT.

The V gene is TRBV27, the J gene TRBJ2-7, with D possibly being TRBD2 (6 bases). The germline V gene encodes CDR1 MNHEY and CDR2 SMNVEV (reference sequence). CDR3 length equals 13 residues. Trimming removed 6 bases at V and 0 bases at J, with 9 bases between. The CDR3 loop is CASSAGSSYEQYF. CDR3 DNA: TGTGCCAGCAGCGCGGGGAGCTCCTACGAGCAGTACTTC.

This rearrangement joins TRBV6-1 to TRBJ2-6; D perhaps matches TRBD1 (5 bases). CDR3 length: 15 amino acids. V shed 8 bases and J shed 0 bases, with 11 bases lying between them. Germline loops: CDR1 MNHNS, CDR2 SASEGT. CDR3 region: CASRRQSSGANVLTF. The CDR3 bases are TGTGCCAGCCGTCGACAGAGCTCTGGGGCCAACGTCCTGACTTTC.

The chain has TRBV30 and TRBJ2-3, with TRBD1 matching over 8 bases. With 4 bases clipped from V and 0 bases from J, the junction kept 6 bases outside the gene matches. Germline CDR1 is GTSNPN and CDR2 is SVGIG (reference sequence). CDR3 length equals 15 residues. CDR3 bases: TGTGCCTGGAATGGATGGACAGGGAGCACAGATACGCAGTATTTT. Translating it yields CAWNGWTGSTDTQYF.

This chain links TRBV7-9 with TRBJ1-1, with D maybe TRBD1 (5 bases). The CDR3 loop spans 15 amino acids. Germline V gene lookup returns CDR1 SEHNR and CDR2 FQNEAQ (reference sequence). V lost 4 bases and J 4 bases, leaving 16 bases between the germline ends. The CDR3, as DNA: TGTGCCAGCAGCTCGGAGCTCCAGGGCGGCACTGAAGCTTTCTTT. The encoded protein is CASSSELQGGTEAFF.

The CDR3 loop reads CASGVDRGADTQYF. The CDR3 coding sequence is TGTGCCAGCGGGGTAGACAGGGGGGCAGATACGCAGTATTTT. This chain links TRBV6-5 with TRBJ2-3; 9 nucleotides agree with TRBD1. Germline lookup yields CDR1 MNHEY and CDR2 SVGAGI. Trimming cost V 8 bases and J 4 bases; bases outside gene matches: 7. The CDR3 length is 14 residues.

The chain recombines TRBV9 with TRBJ1-3; D perhaps matches TRBD1 (6 bases). The CDR3 is 14 residues long. Trimming removed 4 bases at V and 8 bases at J, with 16 bases between. Per the germline V gene, CDR1 is SGDLS and CDR2 is YYNGEE. As DNA, the CDR3 is TGTGCCAGCAGCCAAAGCGGGGGGCGAGACACCATATATTTT. This gives the protein CASSQSGGRDTIYF. The whole variable domain, remainder taken from reference TRBV9 and TRBJ1-3, is DSGVTQTPKHLITATGQRVTLRCSPRSGDLSVYWYQQSLDQGLQFLIQYYNGEERAKGNILERFSAQQFPDLHSELNLSSLELGDSALYFCASSQSGGRDTIYFGEGSWLTVV.

The gene calls are TRBV5-4 and TRBJ2-2, with 8 bases matching TRBD1. With V trimmed by 4 bases and J by 4 bases, 9 bases remained unmatched. There are 16 residues in the CDR3. Looked up from germline, CDR1 is SGHNT and CDR2 is YYREEE (reference sequence). This CDR3 reads CASSPGQGKSTGELFF. The DNA for the CDR3 is TGTGCCAGCAGCCCCGGACAGGGAAAGAGCACCGGGGAGCTGTTTTTT. Full variable domain (missing parts from reference TRBV5-4 and TRBJ2-2): ETGVTQSPTHLIKTRGQQVTLRCSSQSGHNTVSWYQQALGQGPQFIFQYYREEENGRGNFPPRFSGLQFPNYSSELNVNALELDDSALYLCASSPGQGKSTGELFFGEGSRLTVL.

The chain uses TRBV10-1 and TRBJ1-2; weak D call: TRBD1 (5 bases). The CDR3 sequence is 12 residues long. V was cut by 4 bases and J by 10 bases, with 13 bases left in between. CDR1 and CDR2 (germline): WNHNN, SYGVQD (reference sequence). DNA for the CDR3: TGCGCCAGCAGTGGCCCCCAGGGTATCTACACCTTC. It yields the protein CASSGPQGIYTF.

This chain uses TRBV7-9 with TRBJ2-1; D is perhaps TRBD2 (5 bases). The CDR3 is 17 amino acids. Trimming shortened V by 4 bases and J by 5 bases, and 21 bases separated the two germline ends. CDR1 is SEHNR, CDR2 FQNEAQ, per germline (reference sequence). Written as DNA, the CDR3 is TGTGCCAGCAGCTCCCCCCGCCCCCCCATTAGCGACAATGAGCAGTTCTTC. Translated: CASSSPRPPISDNEQFF.

V gene TRBV7-6 combines with J gene TRBJ2-7; 7 bases align to TRBD1. Germline assignment: CDR1 SGHVS and CDR2 FNYEAQ. The J segment lost 9 bases and the V segment lost 1 base, leaving 9 bases of the junction unmatched. The CDR3 has 14 amino acids. This chain's CDR3 is CASSLDQGEGAQYF. DNA of the CDR3: TGTGCCAGCAGCTTAGATCAGGGGGAAGGGGCGCAGTACTTC.

V and J are TRBV7-2 and TRBJ2-1; D gene unclear. Germline CDR1 reads SGHTA; CDR2 reads FQGNSA. The CDR3 is 16 amino acids. Deletions cut 6 bases from V and 3 bases from J, with 18 bases between. CDR3 in DNA: TGTGCCAGCAGACAGTACGGAATACAAAGCTACAATGAGCAGTTCTTC. Its translation: CASRQYGIQSYNEQFF.

V gene TRBV7-9 combines with J gene TRBJ2-1; perhaps TRBD1 as D (6 bases). The V and J ends lost 6 bases and 8 bases respectively, with 14 bases between them. The CDR3 totals 13 residues. CDR1 SEHNR and CDR2 FQNEAQ come from the germline V gene (reference sequence). The DNA of the CDR3 is TGTGCCAGCAGTGTACAGGGTTGGGATGAGCAGTTCTTC. Amino acid sequence: CASSVQGWDEQFF.

The genes are TRBV30 and TRBJ2-1; 9 nucleotides agree with TRBD1. The CDR3 spans 14 residues. Looked up from germline, CDR1 is GTSNPN and CDR2 is SVGIG (reference sequence). After removal of 2 bases from V and 9 bases from J, the junction contained 8 bases not matched to a gene. In DNA form, the CDR3 reads TGTGCCTGGAGTTCCGGGACAGGGCCTCTTGAGCAGTTCTTC. Amino acid sequence: CAWSSGTGPLEQFF.

The chain recombines TRBV18 with TRBJ2-1, with D tentatively TRBD1 (5 bases). The germline gives CDR1 KGHSH, CDR2 LQKENI. This CDR3 has 12 residues. V shed 2 bases and J shed 14 bases, with 13 bases lying between them. The DNA of the CDR3 is TGTGCCAGCTCACCAGGCGGCCTACAGGAGTTCTTC. Amino acid sequence: CASSPGGLQEFF. The variable domain in full, with the rest retrieved from reference TRBV18 and TRBJ2-1, is NAGVMQNPRHLVRRRGQEARLRCSPMKGHSHVYWYRQLPEEGLKFMVYLQKENIIDESGMPKERFSAEFPKEGPSILRIQQVVRGDSAAYFCASSPGGLQEFFGPGTRLTVL.

This chain joins TRBV23-1 and TRBJ1-1, with 7 nucleotides matching TRBD1. TRBV23-1 is flagged as an ORF with uncertain function. The CDR3 contains 13 residues. The J segment lost 3 bases and the V segment lost 4 bases, leaving 2 bases of the junction unmatched. The CDR3 reads CASSPGTDTEAFF. CDR3 nucleotide sequence: TGCGCCAGCAGTCCGGGGACAGACACTGAAGCTTTCTTT.

V is TRBV25-1 and J is TRBJ2-3; D call uncertain. The CDR3 is 13 residues long. The V end lost 4 bases, the J end lost 4 bases, and 9 bases lay between the germline ends. Germline CDR1 and CDR2: MGHDK and SYGVNS. Here the CDR3 reads CASSGVPADTQYF. CDR3 coding DNA: TGTGCCAGCAGTGGAGTTCCTGCAGATACGCAGTATTTT.

The V call is TRBV6-1, the J call TRBJ2-1, with 7 nucleotides matching TRBD1. J was trimmed by 7 bases and V by 7 bases; bases with no gene match: 7. This CDR3 has 13 amino acids. CDR1 is MNHNS, CDR2 SASEGT, per germline. CDR3 nucleotide sequence: TGTGCCAGCAACAGACAGGGTTCAAATGAGCAGTTCTTC. This gives the protein CASNRQGSNEQFF.

The CDR3 DNA is TGTGCCAGCAGCCAGATGGTGGGCGCGGGAACAGATACGCAGTATTTT. Its protein product is CASSQMVGAGTDTQYF. The chain is built from TRBV5-4 and TRBJ2-3, with D perhaps matching TRBD2 (6 bases). The length of the CDR3 is 16 residues. V was cut by 4 bases and J by 3 bases, with 18 bases left in between. CDR1 and CDR2 (germline): SGHNT, YYREEE (reference sequence).